The 27 T cell receptor beta chains given below trace back to one sample, sequenced in a study of blood T cells in healthy people across ages. PCR was performed a second time for about 7 to 12 cycles using a sample-barcoded 5' primer and a J-beta primer mix. TCRdb fed the 5' RACE reads into MiXCR, producing one record per CDR3 protein. The sample comprises about 640,000 distinct CDR3 sequences, around three fifths of which are singletons, and around 37% rests with the top ten. The sequenced material came from blood. The receptors derive from a man aged 55-75 years in good health.

About this clonotype: This may be a read error: a much more frequent sequence differs by one nucleotide. This chain links TRBV4-1 with TRBJ1-1; no clear D. Looked up from germline, CDR1 is MGHRA and CDR2 is YSYEKL. This CDR3 comprises 14 residues. The V gene lost 2 bases and the J gene lost 4 bases, with 11 bases spanning the gap. CDR3 in amino acids: CASSQSRGPTEAFF. CDR3 sequence (DNA): TGCGCCAGCAGCCAAAGCAGAGGGCCCACTGAAGCTTTCTTT.

This clonotype was found many times. The CDR3 bases are TGCAGTGCTAGATCCCCCGATCGGGGCTACACCTTC. Residues: CSARSPDRGYTF. The genes are TRBV20-1 and TRBJ1-2, with unresolved D. Trimming cost V 2 bases and J 8 bases, with 12 bases left between them. CDR3 length: 12 residues. Germline values: CDR1 DFQATT, CDR2 SNEGSKA (reference sequence).

The rearrangement joins TRBV29-1 to TRBJ2-1; no clear D. The CDR3 totals 14 residues. Trimming left V 3 bases short and J 4 bases short, with 13 bases between. Germline V CDR1 and CDR2: SQVTM, ANQGSEA. CDR3 sequence reads: CSVDARPIYNEQFF. CDR3 bases: TGCAGCGTTGACGCCCGTCCAATATACAATGAGCAGTTCTTC.

V gene TRBV20-1 combines with J gene TRBJ2-5, with D perhaps matching TRBD1 (6 bases). Trimming pared 4 bases from V and 1 base from J, leaving 16 bases between. This CDR3 region has 15 residues. Germline V gives CDR1 DFQATT, CDR2 SNEGSKA (reference sequence). CDR3 nucleotide sequence: TGCAGTGCTATACAGGGCGGGTTGGCCCAAGAGACCCAGTACTTC. Protein: CSAIQGGLAQETQYF.

The chain links TRBV6-6 to TRBJ2-7, with 8 bases fitting TRBD1. The J segment lost 1 base and the V segment lost 6 bases, leaving 5 bases of the junction unmatched. Per the germline V gene, CDR1 is MNHNY and CDR2 is SVGAGI (reference sequence). This CDR3 region has 14 residues. This CDR3 is CASSGQGFSYEQYF. The CDR3 DNA is TGTGCCAGCAGCGGACAGGGTTTTTCCTACGAGCAGTACTTC.

The chain is built from TRBV6-1 and TRBJ2-7; 9 positions match TRBD2. Germline lookup yields CDR1 MNHNS and CDR2 SASEGT. The CDR3 has 15 residues. V shed 1 base and J 3 bases; nucleotides not matched to a gene: 4. The CDR3 DNA sequence: TGTGCCAGCAGTGAAGAGCTAGCGGGGATCTACGAGCAGTACTTC. It is translated as CASSEELAGIYEQYF.

This chain links TRBV29-1 with TRBJ2-7; possible D gene TRBD2, 7 bases. The CDR3 has 13 residues. Germline CDR1 is SQVTM and CDR2 is ANQGSEA. V gave up 0 bases and J gave up 7 bases, with 13 bases separating them. For the CDR3, the DNA is TGCAGCGTTGAAGAAGGCGGGGGCCAGGAGCAGTACTTC. Translating gives CSVEEGGGQEQYF.

This clonotype was recorded a few times. The V gene is TRBV20-1, the J gene TRBJ2-1, with TRBD2 identical over 11 bases. CDR1 and CDR2 (germline): DFQATT, SNEGSKA (reference sequence). The CDR3 sequence is 16 residues long. The V and J ends lost 5 bases and 6 bases, in that order; junction bases with no gene match: 12. DNA for the CDR3: TGCAGTGCTCTGCGCCCCATAGCGGGGGGGCGCAATGAGCAGTTCTTC. Protein: CSALRPIAGGRNEQFF.

The V call is TRBV20-1, the J call TRBJ2-5; D not certain. CDR1 and CDR2 from the germline V gene are DFQATT and SNEGSKA (reference sequence). Trimming pared 7 bases from V and 2 bases from J, leaving 17 bases between. This CDR3 is built from 14 residues. In DNA, the CDR3 is TGCAGTGGGAAGCGCCTCACCCGGCAAGAGACCCAGTACTTC. Translation gives CSGKRLTRQETQYF.

The chain is built from TRBV4-1 and TRBJ2-3, with D tentatively TRBD2 (6 bases). The germline V and J ends were trimmed by 2 bases and 5 bases, with 14 bases remaining between them. From germline, CDR1 is MGHRA and CDR2 YSYEKL. The CDR3 contains 15 residues. The CDR3 DNA is TGCGCCAGCAGCCAAACCGGGAGACTGGAAGATACGCAGTATTTT. Translation: CASSQTGRLEDTQYF.

This chain joins TRBV4-2 and TRBJ2-3, with a tentative D call TRBD2 (5 bases). The CDR3 spans 16 residues. V lost 4 bases, J lost 0 bases, and 14 bases lay in between. The germline V gene encodes CDR1 LGHNA and CDR2 YNFKEQ. The CDR3 nucleotides read TGTGCCAGCAGCCGTTTAGCGAGGGCTAGCACAGATACGCAGTATTTT. Protein: CASSRLARASTDTQYF.

A few counts support this clonotype. V gene TRBV4-2 combines with J gene TRBJ2-1; D not certain. Deletions cut 0 bases from V and 5 bases from J, with 8 bases between. This CDR3 has 14 amino acids. CDR1 and CDR2 from the germline V gene are LGHNA and YNFKEQ. CDR3 loop: CASSQDPNNNEQFF. The CDR3 region has the DNA TGTGCCAGCAGCCAAGATCCGAACAACAATGAGCAGTTCTTC.

The gene calls are TRBV4-1 and TRBJ2-3; the match to TRBD2 covers 11 bases. Germline V gene lookup returns CDR1 MGHRA and CDR2 YSYEKL. With 3 bases clipped from V and 3 bases from J, the junction kept 8 bases outside the gene matches. The length of the CDR3 is 17 residues. CDR3 bases: TGCGCCAGCAGCCAGGTGGCTAGGACTAGCGGGACAGATACGCAGTATTTT. This gives the protein CASSQVARTSGTDTQYF.

The table lists this clonotype with many counts. The V and J genes are TRBV18 and TRBJ2-5; TRBD2 matches at 9 bases. This CDR3 comprises 14 residues. Per the germline V gene, CDR1 is KGHSH and CDR2 is LQKENI. V gave up 3 bases and J gave up 1 base; unmatched junction bases: 0. This CDR3 reads CASSPGLAQETQYF. CDR3 nucleotide sequence: TGTGCCAGCTCACCGGGACTAGCCCAAGAGACCCAGTACTTC.

The V call is TRBV24-1, the J call TRBJ2-2; D is undetermined. Germline assignment: CDR1 KGHDR and CDR2 SFDVKD. V was trimmed by 3 bases and J by 6 bases, leaving 16 bases between them. The CDR3 has 16 amino acids. Here the CDR3 DNA reads TGTGCCACCAGTGATGGCGCCCCGGACGTTGCCGGGGAGCTGTTTTTT. Translation: CATSDGAPDVAGELFF.

This clonotype has more than one count but fewer than ten. The chain carries TRBV7-2 and TRBJ2-7, with TRBD1 matching over 9 bases. Germline V gene data show CDR1 as SGHTA and CDR2 as FQGNSA. This CDR3 is built from 17 residues. Germline trimming cut 2 bases from V and 7 bases from J; bases unmatched to any gene: 15. CDR3 nucleotide sequence: TGTGCCAGCAGCTTAATGCCCGCCCTACAGGGGGCGGGAGAGCAGTACTTC. It encodes CASSLMPALQGAGEQYF.

The rearrangement links TRBV6-1 to TRBJ2-3, with D possibly being TRBD2 (6 bases). Looked up from germline, CDR1 is MNHNS and CDR2 is SASEGT. The CDR3 has 16 residues. The V and J ends lost 6 bases and 2 bases respectively, with 18 bases between them. The CDR3 DNA reads TGTGCCAGCAGCCGAGGGAGGACGCTAATCACAGATACGCAGTATTTT. Amino acid sequence: CASSRGRTLITDTQYF.

The V and J genes are TRBV5-1 and TRBJ2-5; no clear D gene. Deletions cut 4 bases from V and 1 base from J, with 20 bases between. The CDR3 consists of 17 residues. Germline V gene lookup returns CDR1 SGHRS and CDR2 YFSETQ. CDR3 amino acids: CASSTNSGTSSQETQYF. CDR3 sequence (DNA): TGCGCCAGCAGCACCAATTCCGGCACGTCAAGCCAAGAGACCCAGTACTTC. Together with reference TRBV5-1 and TRBJ2-5, the CDR3 gives the full variable domain: KAGVTQTPRYLIKTRGQQVTLSCSPISGHRSVSWYQQTPGQGLQFLFEYFSETQRNKGNFPGRFSGRQFSNSRSEMNVSTLELGDSALYLCASSTNSGTSSQETQYFGPGTRLLVL.

The chain joins TRBV18 to TRBJ1-4; TRBD1 matches 7 bases. Germline V gene data show CDR1 as KGHSH and CDR2 as LQKENI. Losses at the gene ends were 3 bases for V and 4 bases for J; bases not matched to a gene: 8. The CDR3 is 16 residues long. CDR3 DNA sequence: TGTGCCAGCTCACCCTCACAGGGGCGCGGTAATGAAAAACTGTTTTTT. This sequence encodes CASSPSQGRGNEKLFF.

This clonotype was picked up many times. This sequence joins TRBV29-1 and TRBJ2-5; 8 positions match TRBD1. The CDR3 is 13 amino acids. V shed 2 bases, J shed 5 bases, and the junction held 4 bases outside the gene matches. Germline V gene data show CDR1 as SQVTM and CDR2 as ANQGSEA. This CDR3 reads CSVEQTGEETQYF. The DNA of the CDR3 is TGCAGCGTTGAACAGACAGGGGAGGAGACCCAGTACTTC.

The rearrangement joins TRBV6-5 to TRBJ1-5; D gene unclear. Trimming cost V 6 bases and J 3 bases, with 12 bases left between them. Looked up from germline, CDR1 is MNHEY and CDR2 is SVGAGI. The CDR3 has 14 residues. The chain's CDR3 is CASRPTRNNQPQHF. The CDR3 region has the DNA TGTGCCAGCAGGCCAACTAGGAACAATCAGCCCCAGCATTTT.

V usage is TRBV4-2 and J usage is TRBJ2-1; either TRBD1 or TRBD2 may fit D (6 bases each). Trimming cost V 1 base and J 12 bases, with 13 bases left between them. Germline V CDR1 and CDR2: LGHNA, YNFKEQ. CDR3 size: 13 residues. The CDR3 region is CASSQGGAGWQFF. The CDR3, as DNA: TGTGCCAGCAGCCAAGGGGGGGCCGGTTGGCAGTTCTTC.

This clonotype has a handful of counts. The chain joins TRBV3-1 to TRBJ1-2; the D gene is possibly TRBD1 (5 bases). Germline V gives CDR1 LGHDT, CDR2 YNNKEL (reference sequence). V was trimmed by 0 bases and J by 0 bases, leaving 11 bases between them. This CDR3 region has 16 residues. In nucleotides, the CDR3 is TGTGCCAGCAGCCAAGAGCGACAGACATCTAACTATGGCTACACCTTC. It specifies CASSQERQTSNYGYTF.

The chain has TRBV12-3 or TRBV12-4 and TRBJ1-2; no clear D gene. CDR3 length equals 12 residues. Trimming removed 5 bases at V and 4 bases at J, with 8 bases between. CDR3 DNA: TGTGCCAGCAGTCGTCTCACCTATGGCTACACCTTC. Its protein product is CASSRLTYGYTF.

This clonotype has more than one count but fewer than ten. The chain carries TRBV12-3 or TRBV12-4 and TRBJ2-5, with 9 bases fitting TRBD2. The CDR3 consists of 14 residues. After removal of 6 bases from V and 11 bases from J, the junction contained 13 bases not matched to a gene. This CDR3 is CASSTGTSGFSQYF. CDR3 nucleotides: TGTGCCAGCAGCACGGGTACTAGCGGGTTTTCTCAGTACTTC.

This clonotype came up a few times. The chain recombines TRBV6-2 or TRBV6-3 with TRBJ2-3; 9 bases match TRBD1. The junction had 9 bases not matched to a gene; V was cut back by 4 bases and J by 4 bases. This CDR3 has 16 residues. Germline assignment: CDR1 MNHEY and CDR2 SVGEGT. The CDR3 loop reads CASSSSGTGIADTQYF. CDR3 in DNA: TGTGCCAGCAGTTCCTCCGGGACAGGGATTGCAGATACGCAGTATTTT.

This chain joins TRBV3-1 and TRBJ2-1; 9 nucleotides match TRBD1. The CDR3 is 14 residues long. Germline V gene data show CDR1 as LGHDT and CDR2 as YNNKEL (reference sequence). V gave up 1 base and J gave up 6 bases; unmatched junction bases: 1. The CDR3 DNA reads as TGTGCCAGCAGCCAAGGACAGGGGGGCAATGAGCAGTTCTTC. Encoded protein: CASSQGQGGNEQFF.